This T cell receptor beta chain stems from a study of T cells in Graves' hyperthyroidism and ophthalmopathy. TCR beta CDR3 regions were amplified from RNA. HTBI primers were the set used in a first-round RT-PCR of the TCR CDR3. One entry per CDR3 protein, called by TCRdb with MiXCR from the multiplex PCR reads. Here the sample spans hundreds of thousands of distinct CDR3 sequences, approximately 40% being singletons. Lactation, pregnancy, other autoimmune disease or uncontrolled infection excluded patients. The PBMCs were sourced from fresh peripheral blood (about 9.7 ml). Germline V gene sequence: CDR1 SNHLY, CDR2 FYNNEI. Germline trimming cut 6 bases from V and 13 bases from J; bases unmatched to any gene: 16. The CDR3 is made up of 14 amino acids.

This TCR was sampled from a man in his late teens or twenties with Graves' hyperthyroidism. The chain is built from TRBV2 and TRBJ2-5, with 8 bases fitting TRBD2. The sample taken for sequencing was blood. DNA for the CDR3: TGTGCCAGCAGGACGGGGGGGGCGGGTGGGTCCCGGTACTTC. It specifies CASRTGGAGGSRYF.